This T cell receptor beta chain is from a study of blood T cells in healthy people across ages. This clonotype was seen more than once but under ten times. The authors ran a second PCR of roughly 6 to 12 cycles using a sample-barcoded 5' primer and a J-beta primer mix. Each CDR3 protein is one row after TCRdb ran MiXCR on the 5' RACE reads. The sample yields about a million distinct CDR3 sequences, roughly 48% seen once. The sample taken for sequencing was blood. The origin of this receptor is a man aged 25-40 years in good health.

The CDR3 loop is CSVEPWTGGNEQFF. CDR3 coding DNA: TGCAGCGTTGAGCCTTGGACAGGGGGCAATGAGCAGTTCTTC. The chain is built from TRBV29-1 and TRBJ2-1, with 10 positions matching TRBD1. Germline V gives CDR1 SQVTM, CDR2 ANQGSEA. CDR3 size: 14 residues. With V trimmed by 3 bases and J by 6 bases, 5 bases remained unmatched.